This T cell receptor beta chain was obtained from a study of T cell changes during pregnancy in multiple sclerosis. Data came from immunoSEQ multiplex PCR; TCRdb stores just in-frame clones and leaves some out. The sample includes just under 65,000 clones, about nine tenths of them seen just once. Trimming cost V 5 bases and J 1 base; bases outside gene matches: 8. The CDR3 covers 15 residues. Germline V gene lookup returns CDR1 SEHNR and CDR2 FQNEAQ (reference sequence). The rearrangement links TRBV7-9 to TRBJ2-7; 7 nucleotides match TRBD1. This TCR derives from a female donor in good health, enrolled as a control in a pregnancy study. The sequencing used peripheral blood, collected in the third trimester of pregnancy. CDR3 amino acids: CASSPRDSASYEQYF. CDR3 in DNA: TGTGCCAGCAGCCCCCGGGACAGTGCGTCCTACGAGCAGTACTTC.